These T cell receptor beta chains were read from a single sample in a study of T cell responses to AZD1222 COVID-19 vaccine. Generated by immunoSEQ multiplex PCR, the TCRdb table keeps only in-frame clones and is missing some. Among 150,000 or so clones, 90% were seen once, and the ten largest hold about 5.9%. The source was peripheral blood, collected 28 days after the second AZD1222 dose. The receptors derive from an adult who received the AZD1222 COVID-19 vaccine. Both conserved end residues are trimmed from each CDR3. A D gene is named only where the DNA matches it firmly.

J gene | V gene | D gene | CDR3 protein
TRBJ2-7 | TRBV27 | TRBD1 | ASSLFGVRQGAQEQY
TRBJ1-2 | TRBV6-5 | . | ASSYSGRFYGYT
TRBJ2-7 | TRBV9 | . | ASSPASGYIYEQY
TRBJ1-3 | TRBV6-1 | . | ASSASFSGSGNTIY
TRBJ1-2 | TRBV19 | . | ASSIGAMTYGYT
TRBJ1-1 | TRBV9 | . | ASSPESRNTEAF
TRBJ1-6 | TRBV19 | TRBD1 | ASKTGTGASPLH
TRBJ2-3 | TRBV11-2 | . | ASSSRGAGNTDTQY
TRBJ2-7 | TRBV24-1 | TRBD1 | ATSDPTGGRDEQY
TRBJ1-2 | TRBV5-1 | TRBD1 | ASSLVTPTGTGFDGYT
TRBJ2-2 | TRBV27 | TRBD2 | ASKLAGIRVGELF
TRBJ2-1 | TRBV19 | TRBD2 | ASSMSGGYNEQF
TRBJ2-5 | TRBV30 | . | AWSVYTPETQY
TRBJ2-7 | TRBV11-2 | . | ASSSARGSYEQY
TRBJ2-5 | TRBV10-3 | . | AISESDPRETQY
TRBJ2-2 | TRBV11-1 | . | ASSLVRGGHGELF
TRBJ1-1 | TRBV2 | TRBD1 | ASSGDRRMNTEAF
TRBJ2-1 | TRBV12-3/TRBV12-4 | . | ASRSSNPEQF
TRBJ1-3 | TRBV29-1 | . | SVFSPGVYGNTIY
TRBJ1-4 | TRBV5-4 | . | ASSLVAGANEKLF
TRBJ2-7 | TRBV7-8 | . | ASSPHQGPSYEQY
TRBJ1-2 | TRBV28 | TRBD1 | ASSTGGQGAPGYT
TRBJ2-7 | TRBV6-5 | TRBD2 | ASRSGRGVSYEQY
TRBJ1-1 | TRBV18 | . | ASSADLNTEAF
TRBJ1-3 | TRBV2 | . | ASSEVGYTIY
TRBJ1-1 | TRBV7-9 | . | ASSLASWGTEAF
TRBJ1-6 | TRBV3-1/TRBV3-2 | TRBD1 | ASKRTGRLRGSPLH
TRBJ1-6 | TRBV30 | TRBD1 | AWRIQGGQRNSPLH
TRBJ1-2 | TRBV11-2 | TRBD1 | ASSPTGYGYT